This TCR beta chain comes out of a study of blood T cell repertoires in COVID-19. For the study at large: Acute and convalescent COVID-19 samples came from the United States, Italy and Spain.

Data came from immunoSEQ multiplex PCR; TCRdb stores just in-frame clones and leaves some out. The sample holds around 300,000 clones, 88% seen once. Germline-derived CDR1 and CDR2 are LNHDA and SQIVND (reference sequence). The CDR3 contains 14 residues. The germline V and J ends were trimmed by 6 bases and 0 bases, with 9 bases remaining between them. The rearrangement links TRBV19 to TRBJ2-1, with D maybe TRBD1 (6 bases). This sequence originates from a woman aged 50 to 65 who had recovered from COVID-19. The sample was PBMCs or T cells enriched from blood (not recorded which). In DNA form, the CDR3 reads TGTGCCAGTAGCTCCAGGGGCTCCTACAATGAGCAGTTCTTC. It codes for CASSSRGSYNEQFF. Complete variable domain (other parts from reference TRBV19 and TRBJ2-1): DGGITQSPKYLFRKEGQNVTLSCEQNLNHDAMYWYRQDPGQGLRLIYYSQIVNDFQKGDIAEGYSVSREKKESFPLTVTSAQKNPTAFYLCASSSRGSYNEQFFGPGTRLTVL.